This entry concerns a single TCR beta chain. This sample was taken from a study of cytomegalovirus exposure and HLA in healthy donors. Primers: 60 Vbeta forward and 13 Jbeta reverse. Sequencing used immunoSEQ multiplex PCR; TCRdb keeps in-frame clones, though not all of them. This sample has 150,000 to 200,000 clones; 84% occur once, and the top ten carry 4.8%. Healthy bone marrow donors made up the cohort. Trimming cost V 5 bases and J 6 bases; bases outside gene matches: 7. The CDR3 consists of 15 residues. The V gene's germline CDR1 is SGHNT and CDR2 YENEEA. The specimen was PBMCs. This sequence originates from a girl between 5 and 17 years old in good health and CMV-seropositive. The chain recombines TRBV11-3 with TRBJ2-2; TRBD1 agrees at 9 bases. This CDR3 reads CASSPDRGEAGELFF. The CDR3 nucleotides read TGTGCCAGCAGCCCCGACAGGGGGGAGGCCGGGGAGCTGTTTTTT.